These 14 T cell receptor beta chains came from one sample sequenced in a study of blood T cell repertoires in COVID-19. TCRdb keeps only in-frame clones here, not all; method: immunoSEQ multiplex PCR. The sample carries over 85,000 clones, around 87% recorded once. The sequenced sample was peripheral blood. These receptors were obtained from an elderly woman with acute or convalescent COVID-19.

The chain carries TRBV5-4 and TRBJ2-1; D is unclear. The CDR3 sequence is 12 residues long. Trimming stripped 4 bases from V and 9 bases from J, with 11 bases between. Germline CDR1 is SGHNT and CDR2 is YYREEE (reference sequence). CDR3 bases: TGTGCCAGCAGCACCCTCTTGAGTGAGCAGTTCTTC. The encoded protein is CASSTLLSEQFF. Looking up the rest from reference TRBV5-4 and TRBJ2-1 gives the full variable domain: ETGVTQSPTHLIKTRGQQVTLRCSSQSGHNTVSWYQQALGQGPQFIFQYYREEENGRGNFPPRFSGLQFPNYSSELNVNALELDDSALYLCASSTLLSEQFFGPGTRLTVL.

The J gene is TRBJ1-6, the V gene TRBV9; D is undetermined. Trimming took off 1 base at V and 8 bases at J, with 10 bases between the two ends. Germline V gene data show CDR1 as SGDLS and CDR2 as YYNGEE. The CDR3 is 14 amino acids. The CDR3 region is CASSVRSDDSPLHF. The CDR3 region has the DNA TGTGCCAGCAGCGTACGTAGCGATGATTCACCCCTCCACTTT.

The gene calls are TRBV6-5 and TRBJ2-7, with D tentatively TRBD1 (6 bases). The germline V gene encodes CDR1 MNHEY and CDR2 SVGAGI. Trimming shortened V by 0 bases and J by 2 bases, and 14 bases separated the two germline ends. This CDR3 has 16 amino acids. Here the CDR3 reads CASSYSTGTSTYEQYF. The CDR3 nucleotides are TGTGCCAGCAGTTACTCGACCGGGACAAGCACCTACGAGCAGTACTTC.

This rearrangement joins TRBV25-1 to TRBJ1-2, with TRBD1 identical over 10 bases. The CDR3 has 15 amino acids. Germline CDR1 is MGHDK and CDR2 is SYGVNS. Trimming at V came to 2 bases and at J to 2 bases, leaving 2 bases not matched to a gene. CDR3 DNA: TGTGCCAGCAGTGAAGCGGGACAGGGGAACTATGGCTACACCTTC. It specifies CASSEAGQGNYGYTF.

The chain couples TRBV11-3 to TRBJ1-1, with a weak D call TRBD1 (5 bases). This CDR3 has 13 residues. V was cut by 2 bases and J by 8 bases, with 12 bases left in between. Germline V CDR1 and CDR2: SGHNT, YENEEA. The CDR3, as DNA: TGTGCCAGCAGCTTAAGCAACGGGGGAGAAGCTTTCTTT. Its protein product is CASSLSNGGEAFF.

The chain employs TRBV27 and TRBJ2-6; TRBD1 matches at 9 bases. From germline, CDR1 is MNHEY and CDR2 SMNVEV (reference sequence). The ends lost 3 bases at V and 2 bases at J; junction bases unmatched: 17. CDR3 length: 21 amino acids. CDR3 nucleotides: TGTGCCAGCAGTTTTCTCAGGGGGACAGGGAAGAGAATAGCTGGGGCCAACGTCCTGACTTTC. It codes for CASSFLRGTGKRIAGANVLTF.

The V and J genes are TRBV5-6 and TRBJ2-7; D gene uncertain. This CDR3 has 15 residues. The germline V gene encodes CDR1 SGHDT and CDR2 YYEEEE. V lost 4 bases, J lost 4 bases, and 18 bases lay in between. For the CDR3, the DNA is TGTGCCAGCAGCCCCACCCCTACGCTGGTTTACGAGCAGTACTTC. It is translated as CASSPTPTLVYEQYF.

V gene TRBV7-9 combines with J gene TRBJ2-2, with D perhaps TRBD2 (6 bases). Between the trimmed V and J ends, which lost 5 bases and 5 bases, there was a span of 24 bases. The length of the CDR3 is 18 residues. Germline CDR1 and CDR2: SEHNR and FQNEAQ (reference sequence). The CDR3 loop is CASSGSLGIAALTGELFF. In DNA, the CDR3 is TGTGCCAGCAGCGGATCCCTAGGAATAGCGGCTCTAACCGGGGAGCTGTTTTTT.

This chain uses TRBV24-1 with TRBJ2-2, with 7 bases fitting TRBD1. The germline V gene has CDR1 KGHDR and CDR2 SFDVKD. The CDR3 totals 15 residues. Trimming took 3 bases from V and 0 from J; bases not matched to a gene: 0. The CDR3 sequence: CATSDGTANTGELFF. The CDR3 DNA reads as TGTGCCACCAGTGATGGGACAGCGAACACCGGGGAGCTGTTTTTT.

V and J are TRBV11-2 and TRBJ2-7, with TRBD1 matching over 10 bases. V lost 5 bases and J lost 2; bases outside the gene matches: 12. The germline gives CDR1 SGHAT, CDR2 FQNNGV. There are 17 residues in the CDR3. CDR3 loop: CASSPRGIGTGAYEQYF. As DNA, the CDR3 is TGTGCCAGCAGCCCGCGGGGGATCGGGACAGGGGCCTACGAGCAGTACTTC.

This clone was seen a single time. V gene TRBV27 combines with J gene TRBJ2-3, with D hard to call. V lost 0 bases and J 4 bases, leaving 8 bases between the germline ends. Germline-derived CDR1 and CDR2 are MNHEY and SMNVEV (reference sequence). CDR3 size: 14 residues. The CDR3 coding sequence is TGTGCCAGCAGTTTATCTTTAGCATCAGATACGCAGTATTTT. Encoded protein: CASSLSLASDTQYF.

The rearrangement uses TRBV7-2 and TRBJ2-1; 10 bases are a match to TRBD2. The germline gives CDR1 SGHTA, CDR2 FQGNSA. J gave up 7 bases and V 1 base, and 4 bases lay outside the gene matches. This CDR3 is built from 15 residues. The CDR3, as DNA: TGTGCCAGCAGCTTAGAAAGCGGGAGGGGGAATGAGCAGTTCTTC. It yields the protein CASSLESGRGNEQFF.

The genes are TRBV6-2 or TRBV6-3 and TRBJ2-5, with TRBD2 matching 15 bases. With 5 bases clipped from V and 5 bases from J, the junction kept 12 bases outside the gene matches. The germline V gene has CDR1 MNHEY and CDR2 SVGEGT. The CDR3 covers 18 residues. The CDR3: CASSTQRTSGGAGETQYF. The CDR3 nucleotides are TGTGCCAGCAGTACCCAGCGGACTAGCGGGGGGGCCGGTGAGACCCAGTACTTC.

The chain carries TRBV9 and TRBJ2-1; no firm D call. CDR3 size: 15 residues. Germline loops: CDR1 SGDLS, CDR2 YYNGEE. Trimming removed 0 bases at V and 4 bases at J, with 11 bases between. The CDR3 DNA reads as TGTGCCAGCAGCGTAGCTAGAGAGACGTACAATGAGCAGTTCTTC. Translation gives CASSVARETYNEQFF.